This T cell receptor (beta chain) was identified during a study of shared clonotypes between healthy human individuals. Notes on the study in general: Depth was large, yet rarefaction showed that sorted-subset sequencing was incomplete.

This was a deep-level run. Assay used: immunoSEQ multiplex PCR; TCRdb lists only in-frame clones, some missing. The data contain around 940,000 clones, around three quarters of them seen just once; the ten biggest clones take up approximately 1.5%. This clone occurred a few times. Its target is not known. The CDR3 has 15 amino acids. Germline V CDR1 and CDR2: MDHEN, SYDVKM. V shed 5 bases, J shed 5 bases, and the junction held 3 bases outside the gene matches. The chain recombines TRBV28 with TRBJ2-3, with TRBD2 matching 14 bases. The receptor comes from a man aged 18 to 29 in good health. Sequencing was done on a sample of memory CD4+ T cells sorted from blood. Subset in this sample: CD45RA-negative fraction. The CDR3 DNA reads TGTGCCAGCAGTCCGACTAGCGGGAGGGGAGATACGCAGTATTTT. Translated: CASSPTSGRGDTQYF.